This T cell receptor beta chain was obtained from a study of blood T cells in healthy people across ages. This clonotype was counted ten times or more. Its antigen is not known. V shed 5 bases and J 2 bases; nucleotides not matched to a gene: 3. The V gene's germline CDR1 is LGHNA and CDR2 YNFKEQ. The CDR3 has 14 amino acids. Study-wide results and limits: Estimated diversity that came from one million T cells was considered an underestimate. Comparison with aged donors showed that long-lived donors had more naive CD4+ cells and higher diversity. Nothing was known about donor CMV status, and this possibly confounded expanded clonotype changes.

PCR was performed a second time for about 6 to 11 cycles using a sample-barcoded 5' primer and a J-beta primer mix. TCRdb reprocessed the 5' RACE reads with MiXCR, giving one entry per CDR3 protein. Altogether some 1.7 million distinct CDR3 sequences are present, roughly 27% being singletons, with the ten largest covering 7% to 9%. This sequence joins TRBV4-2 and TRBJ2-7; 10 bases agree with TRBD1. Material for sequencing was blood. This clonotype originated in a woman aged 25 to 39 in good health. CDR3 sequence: CASSEDRGAYEQYF. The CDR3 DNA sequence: TGTGCCAGCAGCGAGGACAGGGGGGCCTACGAGCAGTACTTC.